A single T cell receptor beta chain is shown here with its context. Only a few counts were recorded for this clonotype. This receptor's antigen is unknown. Base-call qualities are not available, and no considerably larger clone is one nucleotide away. From its cysteine to its phenylalanine, the CDR3 spans 16 amino acids. Only the CDR3 DNA is retained, 48 bases long and in frame from the first base. At the junction V is shortened by 5 bases and J by 0 bases; bases outside the gene matches: 7. According to the germline V gene (reference sequence), CDR1 reads SEHNR and CDR2 reads FQNEAQ. The sample is drawn from a study of T-cell memory formation after mild COVID-19 (dated by TCRdb to the early 2020s). Concerning the study at large: TCR sequence clusters from the two donors were found to be largely donor specific. The cohort was made up of two young adult volunteers, one female and one male, who were previously healthy. T-cell clones expanding and contracting after mild COVID-19 in a couple of donors were tracked by longitudinal TCRalpha and TCRbeta repertoire sequencing. The paper as a whole reports these results and caveats: The study covered only a couple of mild cases, and larger cohorts including severe cases with pre-infection samples were considered necessary. The second-wave clones that peaked on day 37 were not confirmed to be SARS-CoV-2 specific. Clones that contracted from day 15 to 85 showed balanced CD4/CD8 phenotypes, whereas a second wave of clones that expanded from day 15 to 37 leaned towards CD4+. Contracting CD4+ clones were found mainly in CM and EM memory subsets, while CD8+ clones were enriched in EMRA. Some responding clones were found in pre-infection memory, which suggests that pre-existing cross-reactive memory T cells took part in the SARS-CoV-2 response.

Ficoll-Paque density gradient centrifugation was used to isolate PBMCs. Reads for this sample came from an Illumina NovaSeq 6000. TCRalpha and TCRbeta cDNA libraries were constructed by 5'RACE with constant-segment primers, with sample barcodes and unique molecular identifiers being introduced. Trizol reagent was used to extract RNA from every sample. The libraries were amplified in two PCR steps, and the second step added a second sample barcode and Illumina TruSeq adapters. Libraries were sequenced on an Illumina NovaSeq with 2 x 150 bp paired-end reads. As for how the authors treated the data: With migec v1.2.7, reads were demultiplexed and then collapsed into UMI-guided consensus sequences. Using mixcr v2.1.11, UMI consensuses were aligned to TRA and TRB V and J templates and then assembled into clonotypes. Expanded or contracted clonotypes were those called significant by both edgeR and NoisET, with noise models trained on biological replicates. For edgeR calls, a false discovery rate-adjusted p below 0.01 and a log2 fold-change threshold of 1 were applied. PCA with hierarchical clustering of max-normalized trajectories of the 1000 most abundant clonotypes was used as exploratory dynamics analysis. The CD4 or CD8 phenotype of responding clones was assigned using the separately sequenced CD4+ and CD8+ repertoires. The raw public data were reprocessed by TCRdb itself: fastp quality trimming at Q25, MiXCR clonotype calling, in-frame beta chains only. Each entry merges the rows of one CDR3 protein and shows their most common DNA and genes. For this entry, the V and J calls and clone size follow TCRdb and not the study's own pipeline. The sample table shows roughly 600,000 distinct CDR3 sequences, and around 17% are seen once. The ten biggest clones cover around 11% of the sample.

The specimen sequenced was PBMCs or a T cell subset sorted from them (not recorded which). The chain couples TRBV7-9 to TRBJ2-3; 8 bases in between match TRBD2. The origin of this receptor is an adult woman who had mild COVID-19 (a few samples of this study predate the infection). The sample titles of this study are shuffled in the database, so cell type and time point are left out; the donor was told from shared clones. The CDR3 in this case is CASSKPGLGSTDTQYF. The nucleotides read TGTGCCAGCAGCAAGCCGGGACTAGGGAGCACAGATACGCAGTATTTT.